This T cell receptor (beta chain) derives from a study of cytomegalovirus exposure and HLA in healthy donors. Study-level points and caveats: The listing of about 150 TCR beta chains classed them as cytomegalovirus-associated. Later analysis revealed greater clonal expansion in HLA-associated TCR beta chains than in equally common others. Common viral pathogens (according to a later analysis) appeared linked to several of the most significant clusters.

V was pared by 4 bases and J by 3 bases, with 6 bases of the junction left unmatched. CDR1 and CDR2 (germline): PRHDT, FYEKMQ (reference sequence). The CDR3 loop spans 15 amino acids. A word on this clone: The antigen is unknown.

With 60 Vbeta and 13 Jbeta primers, the PCR was carried out. Only in-frame clones appear in the TCRdb table, and some are missing; sequencing was by immunoSEQ multiplex PCR. The table lists 120,000 or so clones, 83% of them singletons. Sequencing was done on a sample of PBMCs. The sequence was collected from a woman aged 40 to 50 in good health and CMV-seropositive. The chain combines TRBV13 with TRBJ2-7; TRBD2 matches 10 bases. The CDR3 DNA reads TGTGCCAGCAGCTCCATGCGGACTAGCGGCTACGAGCAGTACTTC. Protein: CASSSMRTSGYEQYF.